The clone carrying this T cell receptor (beta chain) was seen a handful of times. The target antigen is unknown. The record originates from a study of T cells after yellow fever vaccination. A 5'RACE template-switching step, the method used to make TCR cDNA, added a universal primer site and UMIs. MiXCR was run by TCRdb on the 5' RACE reads, yielding one entry per CDR3 protein. Here the sample spans 450,000 to 600,000 distinct CDR3 sequences, about 17% being singletons. The germline gives CDR1 LGHDT, CDR2 YNNKEL (reference sequence). The CDR3 covers 13 residues. The V and J ends lost 8 bases and 8 bases respectively, with 15 bases between them. Study-level findings and limits: Post-booster reappearance was seen for most primary-vaccination clones (just over 95% CD4, around 89% CD8). There was a possibility that FACS-sorted repertoires contained abundant clonotypes contaminating from the bulk population. Although most clonotypes did not, a small share appeared in both CD4 and CD8 compartments.

The TCR comes from a young man who received the YFV17D yellow fever vaccine. This specimen was PBMCs, taken 4 to 5 days after the first yellow fever vaccination. V and J are TRBV3-1 and TRBJ1-4; D possibly corresponds to TRBD1 (5 bases). The CDR3 here is CASGAGEREKLFF. The CDR3 DNA follows: TGTGCCAGCGGGGCGGGAGAACGGGAAAAACTGTTTTTT.